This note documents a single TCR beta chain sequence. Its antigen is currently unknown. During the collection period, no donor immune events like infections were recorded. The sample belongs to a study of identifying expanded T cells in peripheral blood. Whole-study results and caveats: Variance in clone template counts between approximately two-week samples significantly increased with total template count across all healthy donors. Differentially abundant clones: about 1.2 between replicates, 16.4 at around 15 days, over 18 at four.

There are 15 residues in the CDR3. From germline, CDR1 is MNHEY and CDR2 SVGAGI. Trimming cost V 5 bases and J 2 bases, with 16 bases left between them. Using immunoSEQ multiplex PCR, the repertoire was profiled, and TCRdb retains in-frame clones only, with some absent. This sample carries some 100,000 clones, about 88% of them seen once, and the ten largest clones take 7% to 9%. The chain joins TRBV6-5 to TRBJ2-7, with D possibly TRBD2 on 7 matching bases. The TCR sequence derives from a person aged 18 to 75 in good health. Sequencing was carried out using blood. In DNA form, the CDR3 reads TGTGCCAGCAGTCCGGGGGGCCTCGTCGCCTACGAGCAGTACTTC. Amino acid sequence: CASSPGGLVAYEQYF.